This TCR beta chain comes out of a study of T cells in Graves' hyperthyroidism and ophthalmopathy (dated by TCRdb to the late 2010s). A note on the overall study: Peripheral blood was sampled at the time of initial diagnosis, prior to any treatment. TCR V-J signatures able to tell the groups apart were searched for in a discovery cohort of some 97 patients, of whom under 45 had Graves' ophthalmopathy and under 65 had stable Graves' hyperthyroidism. Prospective prediction of ophthalmopathy was tested in an independent validation cohort consisting of some 18 hyperthyroidism patients and some 16 patients who later progressed to ophthalmopathy. The 90 to 100 discovery patients were randomly split 7:3 into training and test sets. In roughly six Graves' hyperthyroidism patients, the study also compared T-cell repertoires from thyroid tissue with T-cell repertoires from blood. After sampling, hyperthyroidism patients received methimazole starting at 30 mg daily, and ophthalmopathy patients received high-dose intravenous methylprednisolone. The paper describes TCR Vbeta CDR3 sequencing of 140 or so peripheral blood samples, made up of some 42 ophthalmopathy patients, around 73 hyperthyroidism patients and some 17 progressor patients. General findings and caveats noted by the study authors: During validation, the model predicted progression to ophthalmopathy a median of around six months ahead of onset, with almost 71% sensitivity and 72.22% specificity. Most expanded thyroid clonotypes (frequency above 0.001) were also detected in blood, a finding suggesting that blood repertoires may reflect thyroid immune responses. Ophthalmopathy was separated from stable hyperthyroidism by a 13 V-J signature model, with about 88% sensitivity and roughly 81% specificity obtained in cross-validation and 80%/75% obtained in testing. Sample size was not statistically predetermined, and investigators were not blinded to group allocation.

Amplification of TCR beta CDR3 regions was carried out from RNA transcripts. The first round of RT-PCR for the TCR CDR3 was performed with the HTBI primer set and the Qiagen OneStep RT-PCR kit. Libraries were constructed in a second round of multiplex PCR, after which size selection and purification were carried out. The libraries were sequenced on an Illumina HiSeq2000 using paired-end 100 bp reads. Under the source paper's analysis protocol: SOAPnuke was used to process the raw data, with reads discarded if the reads contained adapters or uncalled bases, had a mean Phred below 15, or lacked an exact constant-primer or identifier match. COPE v1.2.5 was used to merge high-quality paired reads, and clonotypes were defined as unique nucleotide sequences. MiTCR v1.1 was used to align clonotypes to the IMGT TRBV, TRBD and TRBJ reference segments. Only V-J combinations with frequency above 0.0001, covering about 99% of repertoires, were analysed. A TCS score was defined as the ratio of F50 (clonal expansion) to E x V (chaos), with BLOSUM62-based TCRdist applied between CDR3 peptides within each V-J. Welch's t-statistics and random forest reduced 500 to 650 V-J features to under 15, which were used in a naive Bayes classifier (R e1071). TCRdb reprocessing: public reads trimmed at Q25 with fastp, clones called with MiXCR, in-frame beta chains kept. Each CDR3 protein gets just one entry, which takes the most common genes and DNA from the rows behind it. None of the V and J calls come from the authors' own analysis; TCRdb made them. In this sample the table shows hundreds of thousands of distinct CDR3 sequences, over 10% of which occur a single time. Of the sample, 9.2% falls within the top ten clones.

To note about this clonotype: This clone's antigen is unknown. This likely comes from a read error, as the CDR3 has no conserved phenylalanine or tryptophan at its end.

CDR1 and CDR2 are read off the germline V gene (reference sequence) as LNHDA and SQIVND. The CDR3 region is 13 residues in length, termini included. The CDR3 DNA has 39 bases and is translated from base 1. Between the V and J ends, shortened by 8 bases and 3 bases respectively, the junction contains 11 bases. Stable Graves' hyperthyroidism was defined as no progression to ophthalmopathy during 18 months of follow-up. Hyperthyroidism patients were newly diagnosed, had a disease duration of under 2 months, and were aged 18 to 65 years. The study excluded patients with uncontrolled infections, other autoimmune diseases, pregnancy or lactation. Diagnoses were based on clinical symptoms, serum thyroxine and TRAb, thyroid ultrasound and orbital computed tomography. Ficoll-Paque density gradient centrifugation was used to isolate PBMCs from 10 ml of fresh peripheral blood. Total RNA was extracted using Trizol reagent, and RNA quality was assessed on an Agilent 2100 Bioanalyzer.

The chain was built from TRBV19 and TRBJ1-5, with TRBD1 as a weak D call on 5 bases. Sequenced sample: blood. The receptor was derived from a woman younger than 30 with Graves' hyperthyroidism. The DNA is as follows: TGTGCCAGTTGGGGCAGACTCAATCAGCCCCAGCATCTT. This is translated as CASWGRLNQPQHL.